This T cell receptor (beta chain) emerged from a study of T-cell reconstitution after alpha-beta-depleted transplantation in children. This clonotype was counted between two and nine times. A TCRbeta library incorporating unique molecular identifiers was prepared. TCRdb analysed the PCR reads with MiXCR anew, one entry per CDR3 protein. The sample shows 70,000 to 100,000 distinct CDR3 sequences, roughly an eighth of them seen only once. The clonotype was recovered from a human donor who donated a stem cell graft to a child with inherited bone marrow failure. The sample in question was PBMCs from the stem cell graft donor, obtained from the stem cell graft.

This CDR3 reads CASSIPGGIRNIQYF. The CDR3 DNA reads as TGTGCCAGTAGTATACCAGGGGGCATCAGAAACATTCAGTACTTC. The rearrangement links TRBV19 to TRBJ2-4; 8 bases agree with TRBD1. In germline, CDR1 is LNHDA, CDR2 SQIVND (reference sequence). After removal of 2 bases from V and 6 bases from J, the junction contained 6 bases not matched to a gene. This CDR3 has 15 residues. The entire variable domain, with the rest obtained from reference TRBV19 and TRBJ2-4, is as follows: DGGITQSPKYLFRKEGQNVTLSCEQNLNHDAMYWYRQDPGQGLRLIYYSQIVNDFQKGDIAEGYSVSREKKESFPLTVTSAQKNPTAFYLCASSIPGGIRNIQYFGAGTRLSVL.